These T cell receptor beta chains were read from a single sample in a study of T cells in Graves' hyperthyroidism and ophthalmopathy. TCRdb re-analysed the multiplex PCR reads in MiXCR, keeping a single row per CDR3 protein. The table has fewer than 110,000 distinct CDR3 sequences, about 15% seen once. Sequencing was done on a sample of blood. Receptors were obtained from a woman in her fifties or sixties with Graves' hyperthyroidism. CDR3s include the opening cysteine and the closing phenylalanine or tryptophan. A D gene is named only where the DNA matches it firmly. Some rows mark clone size as missing; the rest say once, few, many or name a class of expanded clone.

cdr3_aa	cdr3_nt	d_call	clone_size	v_call	j_call
CASSLGDRMNTEAFF	TGTGCCAGCAGTTTAGGAGACCGGATGAACACTGAAGCTTTCTTT	NA	many	TRBV12-3/TRBV12-4	TRBJ1-1
CASSTNPGQGNTEAFF	TGCGCCAGCAGCACCAACCCGGGACAGGGGAACACTGAAGCTTTCTTT	TRBD1	NA	TRBV5-1	TRBJ1-1
CASSSQTNTGELFF	TGTGCCAGCAGTTCCCAAACGAACACCGGGGAGCTGTTTTTT	NA	many	TRBV6-1	TRBJ2-2
CASSGTSGRARETQYF	TGTGCCAGCAGCGGGACTAGCGGGAGGGCCAGAGAGACCCAGTACTTC	TRBD2	many	TRBV3-1	TRBJ2-5
CAWSVTANSGNTIYF	TGTGCCTGGAGTGTAACCGCTAACTCTGGAAACACCATATATTTT	NA	many	TRBV30	TRBJ1-3
CSARDPPGNNSPLHF	TGCAGTGCTAGAGATCCTCCGGGTAATAATTCACCCCTCCACTTT	NA	many	TRBV20-1	TRBJ1-6
CASFQQGRDEQYF	TGTGCCAGCTTCCAACAGGGGAGGGACGAGCAGTACTTC	NA	many	TRBV28	TRBJ2-7
CASSLVGLAATNEKLFF	TGTGCCAGCAGCTTAGTAGGGCTGGCTGCAACTAATGAAAAACTGTTTTTT	NA	many	TRBV7-2	TRBJ1-4
CASSLGESYNEQFF	TGCGCCAGCAGTCTGGGGGAATCCTACAATGAGCAGTTCTTC	NA	many	TRBV5-1	TRBJ2-1
CATSDQTGTGIKSYEQYF	TGTGCCACCAGTGACCAGACCGGGACAGGGATAAAATCCTACGAGCAGTACTTC	TRBD1	many	TRBV24-1	TRBJ2-7